This entry lists 20 T cell receptor beta chains sequenced from one sample in a study of cytomegalovirus exposure and HLA in healthy donors. The primer mix had 60 Vbeta and 13 Jbeta primers. Assay used: immunoSEQ multiplex PCR; TCRdb lists only in-frame clones, some missing. This table holds 100,000 to 150,000 clones, roughly 84% found once. Input material: PBMCs. The receptor set was obtained from a man in his fifties or sixties in good health and CMV-seronegative.

The V and J genes are TRBV19 and TRBJ1-1; D remains unclear. With 3 bases removed from V and 7 bases from J, the gap between germline ends came to 12 bases. The germline CDR1 and CDR2 sequences are LNHDA and SQIVND (reference sequence). The CDR3 loop spans 13 amino acids. CDR3 DNA: TGTGCCAGTAGTATTTTAACGGCGGGTGAAGCTTTCTTT. It translates to CASSILTAGEAFF.

This CDR3 is CASSSGQDYGYTF. DNA for the CDR3: TGTGCCAGCTCAAGTGGACAGGACTATGGCTACACCTTC. The chain has TRBV18 and TRBJ1-2; TRBD1 matches at 7 bases. V lost 5 bases and J lost 3; bases outside the gene matches: 3. CDR3 length: 13 residues. Germline CDR1 is KGHSH and CDR2 is LQKENI.

This clone showed up just once. The chain couples TRBV7-6 to TRBJ2-1, with D tentatively TRBD2 (6 bases). Trimming stripped 5 bases from V and 4 bases from J, with 18 bases between. Germline values: CDR1 SGHVS, CDR2 FNYEAQ. This CDR3 spans 16 amino acids. This CDR3 is CASSPRSDGGYNEQFF. DNA for the CDR3: TGTGCCAGCAGCCCCAGAAGTGACGGAGGGTACAATGAGCAGTTCTTC.

The chain joins TRBV10-3 to TRBJ2-2; possible D gene TRBD1, 6 bases. The germline V and J ends were trimmed by 5 bases and 7 bases, with 14 bases remaining between them. This CDR3 spans 14 amino acids. CDR1 and CDR2 (germline): ENHRY, SYGVKD. CDR3 coding DNA: TGTGCCATCAGTTTACAGGGATTCGGCGGGGAGCTGTTTTTT. This encodes CAISLQGFGGELFF.

This chain joins TRBV28 and TRBJ1-3; D is possibly TRBD1 (6 bases). CDR3 length: 15 amino acids. V shed 3 bases and J shed 0 bases, with 9 bases lying between them. Germline values: CDR1 MDHEN, CDR2 SYDVKM. The CDR3 region has the DNA TGTGCCAGCAGTTTTATGGGGGCCTCTGGAAACACCATATATTTT. Translating it yields CASSFMGASGNTIYF.

This sequence joins TRBV4-1 and TRBJ1-1, with 7 bases identical to TRBD1. Germline trimming cut 0 bases from V and 4 bases from J; bases unmatched to any gene: 5. The CDR3 sequence is 15 residues long. Germline values: CDR1 MGHRA, CDR2 YSYEKL. CDR3 sequence: CASSQDPHRGTEAFF. The CDR3 DNA is TGCGCCAGCAGCCAAGATCCCCACAGGGGCACTGAAGCTTTCTTT.

The genes are TRBV7-2 and TRBJ1-4; the match to TRBD1 covers 8 bases. CDR3 length: 14 residues. CDR1 is SGHTA and CDR2 is FQGNSA in the germline V gene. The J segment lost 5 bases and the V segment lost 5 bases, leaving 4 bases of the junction unmatched. The CDR3 coding sequence is TGTGCCAGCAGCCCGGGACAGGCGAATGAAAAACTGTTTTTT. Amino acid sequence: CASSPGQANEKLFF.

This rearrangement joins TRBV18 to TRBJ2-7, with TRBD1 identical over 8 bases. CDR1 and CDR2 (germline): KGHSH, LQKENI. V was clipped by 6 bases and J by 4 bases; unmatched bases: 5. This CDR3 contains 13 residues. CDR3 region: CASSMDRAYEQYF. DNA for the CDR3: TGTGCCAGCTCGATGGACAGGGCATACGAGCAGTACTTC.

The chain has TRBV14 and TRBJ1-4; TRBD1 matches at 7 bases. The V gene's germline CDR1 is SGHDN and CDR2 FVKESK. V lost 5 bases, J lost 8 bases, and 20 bases stayed unmatched. The length of the CDR3 is 18 residues. The CDR3 DNA is TGTGCCAGCAGCATTTCAAAGGGGAAGGGGGCGCGGTGGGAAAAACTGTTTTTT. Translating it yields CASSISKGKGARWEKLFF.

This clone was observed once. The chain recombines TRBV9 with TRBJ2-3; the match to TRBD2 covers 7 bases. V lost 0 bases, J lost 4 bases, and 2 bases stayed unmatched. The CDR3 is made up of 14 amino acids. Germline V lookup: CDR1 SGDLS, CDR2 YYNGEE. The CDR3 protein is CASSVVSGADTQYF. In nucleotides, the CDR3 is TGTGCCAGCAGCGTAGTGAGCGGGGCAGATACGCAGTATTTT.

The J gene is TRBJ1-3, the V gene TRBV11-2; D uncertain. The CDR3 sequence is 14 residues long. V was clipped by 1 base and J by 0 bases, with 4 bases between them. Germline CDR1 is SGHAT and CDR2 is FQNNGV. The CDR3 DNA sequence: TGTGCCAGCAGCTTAGGGGCCTCTGGAAACACCATATATTTT. Its protein product is CASSLGASGNTIYF.

This clone was seen a few times. This chain joins TRBV7-2 and TRBJ1-1; TRBD1 matches at 8 bases. The CDR3 runs 15 residues. The V gene's germline CDR1 is SGHTA and CDR2 FQGNSA. With 5 bases clipped from V and 3 bases from J, the junction kept 8 bases outside the gene matches. The CDR3 region is CASSLHGQGDTEAFF. The DNA of the CDR3 is TGTGCCAGCAGCCTACACGGACAGGGTGACACTGAAGCTTTCTTT. Full variable domain (remainder filled in from reference TRBV7-2 and TRBJ1-1): GAGVSQSPSNKVTEKGKDVELRCDPISGHTALYWYRQSLGQGLEFLIYFQGNSAPDKSGLPSDRFSAERTGGSVSTLTIQRTQQEDSAVYLCASSLHGQGDTEAFFGQGTRLTVV.

This chain connects TRBV18 to TRBJ1-1, with D tentatively TRBD1 (5 bases). V lost 1 base to trimming and J lost 0 bases, with 9 bases between them. CDR1 and CDR2 (germline): KGHSH, LQKENI. CDR3 size: 15 residues. The CDR3 sequence is CASSPRRGMNTEAFF. In nucleotides, the CDR3 is TGTGCCAGCTCACCACGGAGGGGCATGAACACTGAAGCTTTCTTT.

V is TRBV11-2 and J is TRBJ1-5; D is unresolved. This CDR3 has 16 residues. Germline V gene data show CDR1 as SGHAT and CDR2 as FQNNGV. V lost 1 base, J lost 3 bases, and 13 bases lay in between. The CDR3 here is CASSLGLRGSNQPQHF. CDR3 coding DNA: TGTGCCAGCAGCTTAGGACTTCGAGGGTCCAATCAGCCCCAGCATTTT.

This rearrangement joins TRBV23-1 to TRBJ1-5, with a tentative D call TRBD1 (5 bases). TRBV23-1 is annotated as an ORF whose role is uncertain. The CDR3 is 16 residues long. Trimming shortened V by 4 bases and J by 2 bases, and 15 bases separated the two germline ends. This chain's CDR3 is CASSPSGRGGNQPQHF. In DNA form, the CDR3 reads TGCGCCAGCAGTCCGTCCGGGAGGGGTGGCAATCAGCCCCAGCATTTT.

The V call is TRBV5-4, the J call TRBJ1-2; 7 bases agree with TRBD1. The CDR3 contains 15 residues. Germline V gene data show CDR1 as SGHNT and CDR2 as YYREEE (reference sequence). The V gene end was trimmed by 4 bases and the J gene end by 6 bases; junction bases not matched to a gene: 12. Written as DNA, the CDR3 is TGTGCCAGCAGCAATCCCACTAGGGGGCTCGATGGCTACACCTTC. Residues: CASSNPTRGLDGYTF.

This clone was recorded only once. The rearrangement uses TRBV19 and TRBJ1-5; D gene unclear. Germline V gene lookup returns CDR1 LNHDA and CDR2 SQIVND (reference sequence). V lost 0 bases and J lost 1, with 13 bases in between. The CDR3 is 17 residues long. The CDR3 region has the DNA TGTGCCAGTAGTATAGATCTGGGAGGGTTGAGCAATCAGCCCCAGCATTTT. Translating gives CASSIDLGGLSNQPQHF. The complete variable domain, with remaining parts taken from reference TRBV19 and TRBJ1-5, reads DGGITQSPKYLFRKEGQNVTLSCEQNLNHDAMYWYRQDPGQGLRLIYYSQIVNDFQKGDIAEGYSVSREKKESFPLTVTSAQKNPTAFYLCASSIDLGGLSNQPQHFGDGTRLSIL.

This clone was recorded only once. V and J are TRBV10-1 and TRBJ1-2, with D possibly TRBD1 on 6 matching bases. V was shortened by 0 bases and J by 5 bases, with 7 bases between the two germline ends. This CDR3 has 13 residues. Per germline, CDR1 WNHNN and CDR2 SYGVQD (reference sequence). The CDR3 DNA follows: TGCGCCAGCAGTGAGTCGGGGGCGTATGGCTACACCTTC. It translates to CASSESGAYGYTF.

A few counts support this clone. The genes are TRBV11-2 and TRBJ2-6; unclear D gene. This CDR3 region has 14 residues. CDR1 is SGHAT and CDR2 is FQNNGV in the germline V gene. Trimming took off 1 base at V and 3 bases at J, with 4 bases between the two ends. The CDR3 DNA is TGTGCCAGCAGCTTAGTGCGTGGGGCCAACGTCCTGACTTTC. Amino acids: CASSLVRGANVLTF.

The genes are TRBV30 and TRBJ1-2, with 7 bases fitting TRBD1. Germline CDR1 reads GTSNPN; CDR2 reads SVGIG (reference sequence). There are 14 residues in the CDR3. The trim removed 2 bases at V and 8 bases at J, leaving 11 bases unmatched. Here the CDR3 reads CAWSIRTGIQGYTF. The CDR3 nucleotides are TGTGCCTGGAGTATCCGGACAGGCATTCAGGGCTACACCTTC.